The rows below give T cell receptor beta chains drawn from one sample of a study of T cell clonotyping in hematopoietic cell transplantation. Clones were read by immunoSEQ multiplex PCR, and TCRdb kept only the in-frame ones, dropping some. This table holds roughly 40,000 clones, about 95% found once. The sample taken for sequencing was peripheral blood mononuclear cells. Receptors were obtained from a man aged 25 to 45 in good health. Some clones in this sample may be carry-over from other donors' samples. Both conserved end residues are part of each CDR3. Fields, in order: clone size, V gene, J gene, D gene, CDR3 protein, CDR3 DNA. D genes are given only for firm matches. Only part of the rows carry a size: once, few, many, or a class if the clone is expanded.

>NA|TRBV30|TRBJ1-1|TRBD1
CAWGQGVLGTEAFF
TGTGCCTGGGGACAGGGGGTGCTGGGCACTGAAGCTTTCTTT
>NA|TRBV19|TRBJ1-1|NA
CASSIGFPGENTEAFF
TGTGCCAGTAGTATAGGTTTTCCAGGGGAGAACACTGAAGCTTTCTTT
>NA|TRBV30|TRBJ1-4|NA
CAWSVGGERLFF
TGTGCCTGGAGTGTAGGGGGGGAGAGGCTGTTTTTT
>once|TRBV10-2|TRBJ1-1|NA
CASLAGSEAFF
TGCGCCAGCCTCGCAGGGTCTGAAGCTTTCTTT
>NA|TRBV21-1|TRBJ1-1|NA
CASPWVNTEAFF
TGTGCCAGCCCTTGGGTGAACACTGAAGCTTTCTTT
>once|TRBV6-5|TRBJ1-3|TRBD1
CASSSGTGSGNTIYF
TGTGCCAGCAGTTCTGGGACAGGCTCTGGAAACACCATATATTTT
>few|TRBV7-9|TRBJ1-5|NA
CASSLGSGGLSQPQHF
TGTGCCAGCAGCTTAGGATCCGGGGGGTTGTCTCAGCCCCAGCATTTT
>NA|TRBV5-4|TRBJ2-7|NA
CASSSQDYEQYF
TGTGCCAGCAGCTCCCAGGACTACGAGCAGTACTTC
>NA|TRBV29-1|TRBJ2-1|NA
CSVVDSRNENGQFF
TGCAGCGTCGTAGATTCAAGGAATGAAAACGGGCAGTTCTTC
>NA|TRBV11-3|TRBJ2-2|NA
CASSSSPFDTGELFF
TGTGCCAGCAGCTCGAGTCCCTTCGACACCGGGGAGCTGTTTTTT
>NA|TRBV9|TRBJ2-1|NA
CASSAHLDPGRPPPFF
TGTGCCAGCAGCGCCCATTTGGACCCGGGCCGACCTCCTCCGTTCTTC
>NA|TRBV2|TRBJ1-4|TRBD1
CASSAGQGGEKLFF
TGTGCCAGCAGTGCGGGACAGGGCGGTGAAAAACTGTTTTTT
>NA|TRBV11-3|TRBJ2-2|TRBD2
CASSLDRSGRRTGELFF
TGTGCCAGCAGCTTAGATAGAAGCGGGAGGCGCACCGGGGAGCTGTTTTTT
>few|TRBV5-1|TRBJ2-6|NA
CASSLAGRTGANVLTF
TGCGCCAGCAGCTTGGCCGGACGGACCGGGGCCAACGTCCTGACTTTC
>NA|TRBV9|TRBJ2-3|NA
CASSVDLGGGFGDTQYF
TGTGCCAGCAGCGTAGATTTGGGGGGCGGATTTGGAGATACGCAGTATTTT
>NA|TRBV19|TRBJ1-2|NA
CASSIEGGAGAGYTF
TGTGCCAGTAGTATAGAAGGTGGGGCAGGGGCCGGCTACACCTTC
>NA|TRBV6-5|TRBJ2-7|TRBD1
CASSPSDTGGEQYF
TGTGCCAGCAGCCCTAGCGACACAGGGGGGGAGCAGTACTTC
>NA|TRBV5-4|TRBJ1-1|NA
CASSLGSYEAFF
TGTGCCAGCAGCTTAGGCAGCTATGAAGCTTTCTTT
>NA|TRBV5-1|TRBJ2-7|TRBD1
CASSFGTGDYEQYF
TGCGCCAGCAGCTTCGGGACAGGAGACTACGAGCAGTACTTC
>NA|TRBV6-6|TRBJ1-2|NA
CASSYEQGSGYTF
TGTGCCAGCAGTTACGAACAGGGTAGTGGCTACACCTTC
>NA|TRBV27|TRBJ1-1|NA
CASSRDMGLLPTGAFF
TGTGCCAGCAGCCGAGACATGGGCCTCCTCCCTACTGGGGCTTTCTTT
>few|TRBV11-2|TRBJ1-1|NA
CASRLAGTNTEAFF
TGTGCCAGCAGGCTGGCCGGGACGAACACTGAAGCTTTCTTT
>NA|TRBV28|TRBJ2-3|TRBD1
CASSPGQDGTDTQYF
TGTGCCAGCAGTCCCGGACAGGATGGGACAGATACGCAGTATTTT
>NA|TRBV10-2|TRBJ1-2|NA
CASSEDGGSYGYTF
TGCGCCAGCAGTGAGGATGGCGGTTCCTATGGCTACACCTTC
>NA|TRBV4-3|TRBJ1-2|NA
CASSLLFRRRREESNYGYTF
TGCGCCAGCAGCCTCCTCTTCAGACGCCGGAGAGAAGAAAGTAACTATGGCTACACCTTC
>NA|TRBV9|TRBJ2-7|TRBD1
CASSAGGVGYEQYF
TGTGCCAGCAGCGCAGGGGGCGTAGGCTACGAGCAGTACTTC
>few|TRBV5-1|TRBJ2-7|NA
CASSSVGPSSYEQYF
TGCGCCAGCAGCTCCGTCGGACCCTCGTCCTACGAGCAGTACTTC
>NA|TRBV15|TRBJ2-7|TRBD2
CATSRDQGGRNYYEQYF
TGTGCCACCAGCAGAGATCAAGGCGGGAGGAACTACTACGAGCAGTACTTC
>NA|TRBV4-2|TRBJ1-2|NA
CASSRETGRQHRYTF
TGTGCCAGCAGCCGGGAAACAGGGAGGCAGCATCGCTACACCTTC
>NA|TRBV11-3|TRBJ2-1|TRBD2
CASSLEGGGGNEQFF
TGTGCCAGCAGCTTAGAGGGCGGGGGGGGCAATGAGCAGTTCTTC
>NA|TRBV4-1|TRBJ2-1|NA
CASSQGTTRSEQFF
TGCGCCAGCAGCCAAGGAACGACTAGGAGTGAGCAGTTCTTC
>NA|TRBV7-2|TRBJ2-3|TRBD2
CASSLRRTSGTDTQYF
TGTGCCAGCAGCTTAAGGCGGACTAGCGGCACAGATACGCAGTATTTT
>NA|TRBV19|TRBJ1-4|NA
CASTSTQMLPPNEKLFF
TGTGCCAGTACCTCGACACAGATGTTGCCGCCTAATGAAAAACTGTTTTTT
>few|TRBV5-1|TRBJ2-3|NA
CASSLGSGTQYF
TGCGCCAGCAGCTTGGGAAGTGGTACGCAGTATTTT
>NA|TRBV19|TRBJ1-1|TRBD1
CASSTRQGNTEAFF
TGTGCCAGTAGTACGCGACAGGGGAACACTGAAGCTTTCTTT
>NA|TRBV25-1|TRBJ1-1|NA
CASSDGHTEAFF
TGTGCCAGCAGTGACGGCCACACTGAAGCTTTCTTT
>NA|TRBV13|TRBJ1-1|NA
CASRIGGRETEAFF
TGTGCCAGCAGGATCGGGGGCCGGGAAACTGAAGCTTTCTTT
>NA|TRBV5-1|TRBJ2-3|TRBD1
CASSTWDRVGADTQYF
TGCGCCAGCAGCACCTGGGACAGGGTGGGGGCAGATACGCAGTATTTT
>NA|TRBV25-1|TRBJ1-1|NA
CASSESSTGRTEAFF
TGTGCCAGCAGTGAATCGTCGACGGGAAGGACTGAAGCTTTCTTT
>NA|TRBV4-3|TRBJ1-1|NA
CASSQGGSGTEAFF
TGCGCCAGCAGCCAAGGGGGGAGTGGCACTGAAGCTTTCTTT
>once|TRBV7-2|TRBJ2-2|NA
CASSPYRTGELFF
TGTGCCAGCAGCCCATATCGGACCGGGGAGCTGTTTTTT
>NA|TRBV5-1|TRBJ2-3|NA
CASSLDASMASTDTQYF
TGCGCCAGCAGCTTGGATGCTAGCATGGCTAGCACAGATACGCAGTATTTT
>NA|TRBV9|TRBJ2-3|TRBD2
CASSVGGRPDTQYF
TGTGCCAGCAGCGTGGGGGGGAGGCCAGATACGCAGTATTTT
>NA|TRBV11-2|TRBJ2-7|NA
CASSHQDWGYYEQYF
TGTGCCAGCAGTCACCAGGACTGGGGTTACTACGAGCAGTACTTC
>NA|TRBV5-8|TRBJ1-1|NA
CASTPTQFMNTEAFF
TGTGCCAGCACCCCTACACAGTTTATGAACACTGAAGCTTTCTTT
>NA|TRBV5-8|TRBJ2-7|NA
CASSLFQFATYEQYF
TGTGCCAGCAGCTTGTTTCAGTTTGCAACCTACGAGCAGTACTTC